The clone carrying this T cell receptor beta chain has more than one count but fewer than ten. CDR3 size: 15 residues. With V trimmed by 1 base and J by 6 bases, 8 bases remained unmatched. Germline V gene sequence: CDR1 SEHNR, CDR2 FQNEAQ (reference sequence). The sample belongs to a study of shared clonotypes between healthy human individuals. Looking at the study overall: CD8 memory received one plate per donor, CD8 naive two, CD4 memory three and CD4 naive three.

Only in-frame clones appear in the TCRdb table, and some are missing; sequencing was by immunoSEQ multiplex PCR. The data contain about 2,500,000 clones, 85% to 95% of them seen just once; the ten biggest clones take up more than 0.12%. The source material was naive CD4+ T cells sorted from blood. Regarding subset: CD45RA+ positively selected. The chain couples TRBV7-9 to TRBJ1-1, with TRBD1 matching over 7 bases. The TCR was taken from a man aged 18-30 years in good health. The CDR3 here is CASSLVAGGSPEAFF. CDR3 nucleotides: TGTGCCAGCAGCTTAGTGGCAGGGGGTTCGCCTGAAGCTTTCTTT. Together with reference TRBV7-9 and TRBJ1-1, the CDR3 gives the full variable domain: DTGVSQNPRHKITKRGQNVTFRCDPISEHNRLYWYRQTLGQGPEFLTYFQNEAQLEKSRLLSDRFSAERPKGSFSTLEIQRTEQGDSAMYLCASSLVAGGSPEAFFGQGTRLTVV.